This T cell receptor (beta chain) stems from a study of molecular identifiers for immune sequencing clone quantification. Each CDR3 protein is one row after TCRdb ran MiXCR on the PCR reads. The table includes 15,000 to 20,000 distinct CDR3 sequences, 20% to 25% detected once. Whole-study results and caveats: Shared barcodes on identical TCR molecules could underestimate the sizes of highly expanded clones.

Naive CD8 T cells, phenotype CD8+CD4-CCR7+CD45RA+, were sorted. This clonotype was seen repeatedly, ten times or more. The antigen remains undetermined. The sequence was obtained from a human donor in good health. Some libraries in this study had Jurkat cell RNA spiked in. Sequenced material: naive CD8+ T cells from blood, with Jurkat cell RNA spiked in. Sample subset: FACS-sorted CD8+CD4-CCR7+CD45RA+ naive T cells.

CDR3 bases: TGTGCCAGCAGCTTAGGCCGGCTAGCGGGAGGGCCTAATACGCAGTATTTT. This translates into CASSLGRLAGGPNTQYF. The chain couples TRBV7-9 to TRBJ2-3; TRBD2 matches 12 bases. The CDR3 length is 17 residues. The V gene end was trimmed by 1 base and the J gene end by 7 bases; junction bases not matched to a gene: 9. Germline CDR1 reads SEHNR; CDR2 reads FQNEAQ (reference sequence).